Reported below is one T cell receptor (beta chain). What antigen it recognizes has not been identified. Within one base of it there is no much larger clone, and no base qualities were kept. Sequencing instrument: Illumina HiSeq 1500. Using fastp at Q25 and MiXCR, TCRdb reprocessed the public reads and kept productive beta chains. A single entry per CDR3 protein holds the most common genes and DNA from its merged rows. The sample table lists about 740,000 distinct CDR3 sequences, approximately 34% of them with a count of one. Of the sample, roughly 2.9% is held by the ten largest clones. The data were obtained in a study of T cell repertoires in cytomegalovirus infection (dated by TCRdb to about 2019). A note on the overall study: Donor HLA type was relevant to the analysis, because carriage of CMV infection together with the matching HLA type was indicated by public TCR beta signatures.

What the authors observed across the whole study: Carriers of CMV infection plus the relevant HLA type were discriminated by the cumulative frequency of public TCR beta family members in the study cohort and in an independent roughly 400-donor cohort. The ex vivo response was dominated by HLA-C-restricted CMV-specific TCR beta clonotypes, which also provided the single most frequent clonotype in two of eight donors.

Trimming takes 3 bases off V and 2 bases off J; junction bases not matched to a gene: 8. The CDR3 sequence holds 16 residues, the cysteine and phenylalanine included. Only CDR3 DNA remains: 48 bases, in frame from the first base. From a lookup of the germline V gene (reference sequence), CDR1 and CDR2 are LNHDA and SQIVND. The chain uses TRBV19 and TRBJ1-1; the junction holds 8 bases that match TRBD1. This sequence originates from a human donor in good health (CMV status not recorded). Some clones in this sample may be carry-over from other donors' samples. The sample consisted of PBMCs. The sequenced DNA: TGTGCCAGTAGTATTCACGGACAGGGCCGAAACACTGAAGCTTTCTTT. Its protein is CASSIHGQGRNTEAFF.